This T cell receptor (beta chain) was identified during a study of cytomegalovirus exposure and HLA in healthy donors. PCR used 60 Vbeta primers and 13 Jbeta primers. In the original workflow: In a later analysis, 79 million or so unique TCR beta chains included roughly 11 million shared by two or more donors. This table comes from immunoSEQ multiplex PCR, and its TCRdb copy is limited to in-frame clones, with some not included. V and J calls and clone size come straight from that table; D and trimming were deduced from the DNA. The table has tens of thousands of clones, less than 80% seen once; the top ten hold 2.1%. Germline V gene sequence: CDR1 KGHSH, CDR2 LQKENI. Trimming left V 4 bases short and J 2 bases short, with 12 bases between. The CDR3 has 15 amino acids.

The specimen was PBMCs. The J gene is TRBJ1-3, the V gene TRBV18, with D perhaps matching TRBD1 (5 bases). This clonotype originated in a man aged 25 to 45 in good health and CMV-seronegative. The CDR3 region is CASSQGAAPGNTIYF. The CDR3 region has the DNA TGTGCCAGCTCACAAGGGGCAGCCCCTGGAAACACCATATATTTT.